The clone carrying this T cell receptor beta chain was seen at least ten times. The record originates from a study of CD8+ T cells in alopecia areata. Overall study: The percentage of affected scalp area served as the score of severity for treated patients.

The CDR3 runs 13 residues. CDR1 is GTSNPN and CDR2 is SVGIG in the germline V gene (reference sequence). The V end lost 4 bases, the J end lost 1 base, and 10 bases lay between the germline ends. The sample's treatment: oral pan-JAK inhibitor, 5-10 mg twice daily. Punch biopsies of lesional scalp, plus peripheral blood, were taken from alopecia areata patients. RNA was isolated and reverse transcribed to cDNA, the sequencing template. Assay used: immunoSEQ multiplex PCR; TCRdb lists only in-frame clones, some missing. This table holds fewer than 250,000 clones, roughly 60% found once. J is TRBJ1-1 and V is TRBV30; no clear D. The receptor was isolated from a human donor with alopecia areata. Here the sequenced sample was CD4+ T cells sorted from blood, taken at week 24, from a patient treated with tofacitinib. This CDR3 is CAWNQAPNTEAFF. CDR3 in DNA: TGTGCCTGGAACCAGGCGCCGAACACTGAAGCTTTCTTT.